The 26 T cell receptor beta chains listed next were all sequenced from one sample in a study of T cell responses to AZD1222 COVID-19 vaccine. Libraries were prepared by immunoSEQ multiplex PCR; TCRdb keeps only in-frame clonotypes and omits some of them. The sample lists 150,000 or so clones; about nine tenths were seen once. Sequenced here: peripheral blood, sampled on day 0 of AZD1222 vaccination. The receptors were gathered from an adult in good health.

The J gene is TRBJ1-2, the V gene TRBV5-6; D is perhaps TRBD1 (6 bases). CDR1 is SGHDT and CDR2 is YYEEEE in the germline V gene. The CDR3 runs to 14 residues. The V end was cut by 5 bases, the J end by 4 bases, with 15 bases between. The DNA for the CDR3 is TGTGCCAGCAGACCCACAGGGAATACCTATGGCTACACCTTC. Its protein is CASRPTGNTYGYTF. The full variable domain, in which reference TRBV5-6 and TRBJ1-2 provide the parts outside the CDR3, is DAGVTQSPTHLIKTRGQQVTLRCSPKSGHDTVSWYQQALGQGPQFIFQYYEEEERQRGNFPDRFSGHQFPNYSSELNVNALLLGDSALYLCASRPTGNTYGYTFGSGTRLTVV.

This clone was detected a few times. The genes are TRBV6-2 or TRBV6-3 and TRBJ1-1; 8 nucleotides match TRBD1. Germline V gives CDR1 MNHEY, CDR2 SVGEGT. Trimming took 5 bases from V and 4 from J; bases not matched to a gene: 9. The CDR3 has 15 amino acids. This CDR3 reads CASSRTGRGITEAFF. The CDR3 DNA reads as TGTGCCAGCAGTCGGACAGGGAGGGGAATCACTGAAGCTTTCTTT.

Of note for this clone: Sequence at one end of the junction differs from germline and may be a read error. J is TRBJ1-1 and V is TRBV5-1; 7 bases match TRBD1. From germline, CDR1 is SGHRS and CDR2 YFSETQ. The CDR3 loop spans 15 amino acids. CDR3 protein: CAGSDEGGAVTEAFF. CDR3 nucleotides: TGCGCCGGCAGCGACGAAGGGGGCGCGGTCACTGAAGCTTTCTTT.

The chain carries TRBV7-2 and TRBJ2-1; D is uncertain. V gave up 0 bases and J gave up 8 bases, with 14 bases separating them. In germline, CDR1 is SGHTA, CDR2 FQGNSA. This CDR3 has 15 amino acids. Here the CDR3 reads CASSLAGGRRDEQFF. DNA for the CDR3: TGTGCCAGCAGCTTAGCCGGCGGTCGTCGGGATGAGCAGTTCTTC.

This sequence joins TRBV7-2 and TRBJ2-7; 13 bases align to TRBD2. Per germline, CDR1 SGHTA and CDR2 FQGNSA. V gave up 5 bases and J gave up 2 bases; unmatched junction bases: 3. The CDR3 has 15 amino acids. The CDR3, as DNA: TGTGCCAGCAGCGAGGGGACTAGCGGGGCCTACGAGCAGTACTTC. Amino acid sequence: CASSEGTSGAYEQYF. Supplemented by reference TRBV7-2 and TRBJ2-7, the full variable domain reads GAGVSQSPSNKVTEKGKDVELRCDPISGHTALYWYRQSLGQGLEFLIYFQGNSAPDKSGLPSDRFSAERTGGSVSTLTIQRTQQEDSAVYLCASSEGTSGAYEQYFGPGTRLTVT.

V and J are TRBV6-4 and TRBJ2-1; 7 nucleotides agree with TRBD1. Germline trimming cut 3 bases from V and 6 bases from J; bases unmatched to any gene: 8. The germline gives CDR1 MRHNA, CDR2 SNTAGT. The CDR3 totals 15 residues. The CDR3 region is CASSDLQGESNEQFF. CDR3 in DNA: TGTGCCAGCAGTGATCTCCAGGGGGAAAGCAATGAGCAGTTCTTC.

This chain joins TRBV6-6 and TRBJ1-1; TRBD1 matches at 9 bases. J lost 4 bases, V lost 2 bases, and 8 bases had no gene match. Germline lookup yields CDR1 MNHNY and CDR2 SVGAGI (reference sequence). The CDR3 is 16 amino acids. CDR3 in DNA: TGTGCCAGCAGTTACAGCCGGACAGGGGCGGGCACTGAAGCTTTCTTT. Residues: CASSYSRTGAGTEAFF.

This clone was seen more than once but under ten times. This chain links TRBV2 with TRBJ2-7, with D perhaps matching TRBD1 or TRBD2 (5 bases each). The CDR3 loop spans 16 amino acids. V was clipped by 3 bases and J by 7 bases, with 22 bases between them. Germline CDR1 SNHLY, CDR2 FYNNEI. CDR3 in DNA: TGTGCCAGCAGTGATAGTAAAGGGGACCTCTGGGGTGAGCAGTACTTC. As protein: CASSDSKGDLWGEQYF.

This sequence joins TRBV6-6 and TRBJ1-2, with a weak D call TRBD1 (6 bases). The V and J ends lost 6 bases and 2 bases respectively, with 19 bases between them. Germline lookup yields CDR1 MNHNY and CDR2 SVGAGI (reference sequence). The CDR3 runs to 16 residues. The CDR3 DNA follows: TGTGCCAGCAGGGGGACGGAAGGGGGGCTGAACTATGGCTACACCTTC. It encodes CASRGTEGGLNYGYTF.

The V and J genes are TRBV19 and TRBJ1-2; tentatively, D is TRBD1 (6 bases). Trimming left V 6 bases short and J 4 bases short, with 12 bases between. The CDR3 runs 13 residues. CDR1 LNHDA and CDR2 SQIVND come from the germline V gene (reference sequence). The CDR3 DNA follows: TGTGCCAGTAGGCCCGGACAGCTCTATGGCTACACCTTC. This gives the protein CASRPGQLYGYTF.

This chain joins TRBV29-1 and TRBJ1-2; 9 nucleotides agree with TRBD1. Losses at the gene ends were 3 bases for V and 2 bases for J; bases not matched to a gene: 4. This CDR3 spans 14 amino acids. Germline lookup yields CDR1 SQVTM and CDR2 ANQGSEA. The CDR3 bases are TGCAGCGTTGACCGGGACAGGGACAACTATGGCTACACCTTC. It is translated as CSVDRDRDNYGYTF.

V and J are TRBV2 and TRBJ1-1, with D possibly TRBD1 on 5 matching bases. CDR3 length: 14 residues. Per the germline V gene, CDR1 is SNHLY and CDR2 is FYNNEI. Trimming took 4 bases from V and 0 from J, leaving 9 bases between them. In nucleotides, the CDR3 is TGTGCCAGCAGTGCGGAGGGGATGAACACTGAAGCTTTCTTT. It specifies CASSAEGMNTEAFF.

Only one count was recorded for this clone. This chain uses TRBV7-2 with TRBJ1-1; D uncertain. CDR1 and CDR2 (germline): SGHTA, FQGNSA. Trimming took off 6 bases at V and 1 base at J, with 12 bases between the two ends. CDR3 length equals 14 residues. CDR3 residues: CASRPPFRNTEAFF. In nucleotides, the CDR3 is TGTGCCAGCAGACCACCCTTTCGGAACACTGAAGCTTTCTTT.

The V call is TRBV2, the J call TRBJ1-2, with D maybe TRBD1 (6 bases). V was clipped by 3 bases and J by 3 bases, with 14 bases between them. Looked up from germline, CDR1 is SNHLY and CDR2 is FYNNEI. This CDR3 has 15 amino acids. CDR3 nucleotides: TGTGCCAGCAGTGACGTCACCGCAGGGGACTATGGCTACACCTTC. This codes for CASSDVTAGDYGYTF.

The CDR3 reads CASGGTSGTREETQYF. The DNA of the CDR3 is TGTGCCAGCGGGGGGACTAGCGGAACTCGGGAGGAGACCCAGTACTTC. V gene TRBV2 combines with J gene TRBJ2-5; TRBD2 agrees at 11 bases. The germline gives CDR1 SNHLY, CDR2 FYNNEI. Trimming took 8 bases from V and 5 from J; bases not matched to a gene: 13. The CDR3 runs 16 residues.

V is TRBV6-5 and J is TRBJ1-2; 11 nucleotides match TRBD1. J was trimmed by 3 bases and V by 6 bases; bases with no gene match: 3. The CDR3 length is 14 residues. The V gene's germline CDR1 is MNHEY and CDR2 SVGAGI. CDR3 nucleotides: TGTGCCAGCAGGCGGACAGGGGGCGACTATGGCTACACCTTC. This gives the protein CASRRTGGDYGYTF.

The rearrangement uses TRBV19 and TRBJ1-2, with 8 bases that match TRBD1. The V segment lost 5 bases and the J segment 8 bases; nucleotides outside the gene matches: 10. The CDR3 covers 14 residues. CDR1 and CDR2 (germline): LNHDA, SQIVND (reference sequence). CDR3 residues: CASSPQRTGKGYTF. The CDR3 DNA is TGTGCCAGTAGTCCCCAGCGGACAGGGAAAGGCTACACCTTC.

This chain links TRBV2 with TRBJ1-6; unclear D gene. The CDR3 sequence is 11 residues long. V lost 7 bases and J lost 10, with 8 bases in between. CDR1 is SNHLY and CDR2 is FYNNEI in the germline V gene. The CDR3 sequence: CASTMRSPLHF. DNA for the CDR3: TGTGCCAGCACCATGAGGTCACCCCTCCACTTT.

CDR3 sequence reads: CASSPAGQGAGTEAFF. CDR3 in DNA: TGTGCCAGCTCACCGGCGGGACAGGGGGCAGGGACTGAAGCTTTCTTT. The gene calls are TRBV18 and TRBJ1-1, with TRBD1 identical over 12 bases. This CDR3 is 16 amino acids long. Looked up from germline, CDR1 is KGHSH and CDR2 is LQKENI. The ends lost 3 bases at V and 5 bases at J; junction bases unmatched: 7.

This chain uses TRBV29-1 with TRBJ2-1; 7 bases line up with TRBD2. Germline lookup yields CDR1 SQVTM and CDR2 ANQGSEA. Trimming cost V 7 bases and J 0 bases; bases outside gene matches: 12. There are 16 residues in the CDR3. The CDR3 loop reads CSGSGEGHASYNEQFF. The CDR3, as DNA: TGCAGCGGCTCCGGGGAGGGCCATGCCTCCTACAATGAGCAGTTCTTC.

This sequence joins TRBV5-5 and TRBJ2-1; TRBD2 matches 12 bases. The CDR3 loop spans 17 amino acids. Germline V gives CDR1 SGHKS, CDR2 YYEKEE (reference sequence). The ends lost 4 bases at V and 1 base at J; junction bases unmatched: 6. CDR3 in amino acids: CASSAGLAGFSYNEQFF. The CDR3 DNA sequence: TGTGCCAGCAGCGCGGGACTAGCGGGTTTTTCCTACAATGAGCAGTTCTTC.

The V call is TRBV5-5, the J call TRBJ1-6, with 9 positions matching TRBD1. The length of the CDR3 is 15 residues. Germline CDR1 and CDR2: SGHKS and YYEKEE (reference sequence). V was clipped by 6 bases and J by 9 bases; unmatched bases: 10. The CDR3: CASTTPGQGSSPLHF. CDR3 DNA sequence: TGTGCCAGCACAACTCCGGGACAGGGATCTTCACCCCTCCACTTT. Based on the CDR3 plus reference TRBV5-5 and TRBJ1-6, the full variable domain is DAGVTQSPTHLIKTRGQQVTLRCSPISGHKSVSWYQQVLGQGPQFIFQYYEKEERGRGNFPDRFSARQFPNYSSELNVNALLLGDSALYLCASTTPGQGSSPLHFGNGTRLTVT.

The rearrangement uses TRBV19 and TRBJ1-5; D ambiguous. With 2 bases removed from V and 4 bases from J, the gap between germline ends came to 3 bases. Germline lookup yields CDR1 LNHDA and CDR2 SQIVND (reference sequence). The CDR3 loop spans 12 amino acids. DNA for the CDR3: TGTGCCAGTAGTATACGGAATCAGCCCCAGCATTTT. Its translation is CASSIRNQPQHF.

This clone was detected only once. V gene TRBV14 combines with J gene TRBJ1-1; no definite D call. CDR1 is SGHDN and CDR2 is FVKESK in the germline V gene. This CDR3 is built from 13 residues. With 5 bases removed from V and 5 bases from J, the gap between germline ends came to 12 bases. CDR3 nucleotide sequence: TGTGCCAGCAGCGATAATTCGGGGACTGAAGCTTTCTTT. It specifies CASSDNSGTEAFF.

The chain uses TRBV4-3 and TRBJ1-2, with 9 bases that match TRBD1. The V gene's germline CDR1 is LGHNA and CDR2 YSLEER. The CDR3 consists of 15 residues. V lost 0 bases to trimming and J lost 8 bases; unmatched junction nucleotides: 7. CDR3: CASSQDFDRGGGYTF. For the CDR3, the DNA is TGCGCCAGCAGCCAAGACTTCGACAGGGGGGGCGGCTACACCTTC.

The chain employs TRBV7-8 and TRBJ1-5; D remains unclear. The CDR3 sequence is 16 residues long. Per the germline V gene, CDR1 is SGHVS and CDR2 is FQNEAQ. Trimming left V 2 bases short and J 3 bases short, with 14 bases between. Written as DNA, the CDR3 is TGTGCCAGCAGCTTAAAACGCGGGTCTTACAATCAGCCCCAGCATTTT. This codes for CASSLKRGSYNQPQHF.